The 28 T cell receptor beta chains below were found in one sample sequenced in a study of regulatory T cells in long-lasting Graves disease. Time point: newly diagnosed GD, antithyroid drugs for less than 3 months. RNA from PBMCs was the source of the TCR library. Arm-PCR of CDR3 regions and iRepertoire HTBI primers were used to build TCR beta libraries. TCRdb used MiXCR to reprocess the multiplex PCR reads, holding one entry per CDR3 protein. Seen here are hundreds of thousands of distinct CDR3 sequences, about 16% observed once, and the top ten hold 15% to 20%. This sample also belongs to another study, concerning T cells in Graves' hyperthyroidism and ophthalmopathy.

The specimen was peripheral blood mononuclear cells (PBMCs), collected at new diagnosis, from a patient treated with antithyroid drugs. These receptors were obtained from a woman aged 25 to 39 with Graves disease.

This clonotype was recorded many times. The chain combines TRBV7-2 with TRBJ1-1; D is perhaps TRBD1 (6 bases). The CDR3 is 16 residues long. The V gene lost 4 bases and the J gene lost 3 bases, with 18 bases spanning the gap. Germline CDR1 and CDR2: SGHTA and FQGNSA. This CDR3 reads CASSSKGGRGDTEAFF. The CDR3 DNA is TGTGCCAGCAGCTCCAAAGGGGGACGCGGGGACACTGAAGCTTTCTTT.

A word on this clonotype: This could be a read error, since a much larger clone is one nucleotide away. This chain links TRBV7-9 with TRBJ2-7, with 7 bases lining up with TRBD1. CDR3 length: 14 residues. The germline V gene has CDR1 SEHNR and CDR2 FQNEAQ (reference sequence). V dropped 5 bases and J dropped 2; count of bases not matched to a gene: 6. Here the CDR3 reads CASSHRDSPYEQYF. The CDR3 DNA reads TGTGCCAGCAGCCACCGGGACAGCCCCTACGAGCAGTACTTC.

This clonotype appeared many times. The genes are TRBV10-3 and TRBJ2-7; D is unresolved. The V end was cut by 0 bases, the J end by 2 bases, with 8 bases between. Germline-derived CDR1 and CDR2 are ENHRY and SYGVKD. This CDR3 has 14 residues. Here the CDR3 DNA reads TGTGCCATCAGTGAGTCGACTCAGGCCTACGAGCAGTACTTC. Protein sequence: CAISESTQAYEQYF.

The genes are TRBV4-1 and TRBJ2-7; D tentatively reads TRBD1 or TRBD2 (5 bases each). Between the trimmed V and J ends, which lost 1 base and 7 bases, there was a span of 20 bases. Germline V CDR1 and CDR2: MGHRA, YSYEKL. The CDR3 sequence is 16 residues long. The CDR3 spells CASSQVFRERLLEQYF. Here the CDR3 DNA reads TGCGCCAGCAGCCAAGTGTTCAGGGAGCGGCTTTTAGAGCAGTACTTC.

Details on this clonotype: This may arise from a read error, as a much more abundant clone is one base away. Likely a read error: the CDR3 ends without its conserved phenylalanine or tryptophan. The chain carries TRBV7-9 and TRBJ2-7, with 8 bases matching TRBD1. The CDR3 contains 17 residues. The germline V gene has CDR1 SEHNR and CDR2 FQNEAQ (reference sequence). DNA of the CDR3: TGCAACCATACCGGGACAGGATGGTCTGAGGCTCGGAACGAGCAGTACTTA. Amino acids: CNHTGTGWSEARNEQYL.

This chain links TRBV14 with TRBJ2-4; tentative D call: TRBD1 (5 bases). V lost 4 bases and J 12 bases, leaving 22 bases between the germline ends. The CDR3 sequence is 15 residues long. The germline gives CDR1 SGHDN, CDR2 FVKESK. CDR3 sequence reads: CASSRNSPIWGPQYF. The CDR3 DNA sequence: TGTGCCAGCAGCCGTAATAGTCCTATCTGGGGCCCTCAGTACTTC.

In its sample, this clonotype was seen a few times. The rearrangement uses TRBV7-2 and TRBJ2-7; 7 nucleotides match TRBD2. The CDR3 length is 13 residues. CDR1 and CDR2 (germline): SGHTA, FQGNSA. J gave up 5 bases and V 1 base, and 2 bases lay outside the gene matches. Here the CDR3 DNA reads TGTGCCAGCAGCTTAGGCCTAGCGGACGAGCAGTACTTC. It is translated as CASSLGLADEQYF.

There are a few counts of this clonotype. The chain couples TRBV6-2 or TRBV6-3 to TRBJ2-5; D is undetermined. Germline-derived CDR1 and CDR2 are MNHEY and SVGEGT. The CDR3 contains 12 residues. V lost 3 bases and J 5 bases, leaving 7 bases between the germline ends. DNA of the CDR3: TGTGCCAGCAGTTATTTTCGGGAGACCCAGTACTTC. Residues: CASSYFRETQYF.

This CDR3 reads CRLGQGAASSTDTQYF. CDR3 bases: TGCAGGCTGGGACAGGGGGCGGCCTCCAGCACAGATACGCAGTATTTT. The rearrangement joins TRBV20-1 to TRBJ2-3; 12 bases agree with TRBD1. CDR1 DFQATT and CDR2 SNEGSKA come from the germline V gene (reference sequence). The CDR3 is 16 residues long.

This clonotype was detected ten times or more. The gene calls are TRBV29-1 and TRBJ2-2, with D possibly matching TRBD1 (6 bases). The CDR3 extends over 15 amino acids. Trimming removed 6 bases at V and 0 bases at J, with 14 bases between. Germline V gene sequence: CDR1 SQVTM, CDR2 ANQGSEA. The CDR3 loop reads CSVDDRTANTGELFF. Here the CDR3 DNA reads TGCAGCGTAGACGACAGGACCGCGAACACCGGGGAGCTGTTTTTT.

The table lists this clonotype with many counts. The chain has TRBV20-1 and TRBJ2-7; 8 nucleotides agree with TRBD1. Trimming cost V 3 bases and J 0 bases; bases outside gene matches: 13. Germline-derived CDR1 and CDR2 are DFQATT and SNEGSKA (reference sequence). This CDR3 spans 17 amino acids. Written as DNA, the CDR3 is TGCAGTGCTAGTAAAGGGATTGGACAGGGCCCCTCCTACGAGCAGTACTTC. It codes for CSASKGIGQGPSYEQYF.

The table lists this clonotype with many counts. The CDR3 DNA reads as TGTGCCAGCAGTTACTTCGGGGGAAACACCATATATTTT. Residues: CASSYFGGNTIYF. The J gene is TRBJ1-3, the V gene TRBV6-2 or TRBV6-3; unclear D gene. V was trimmed by 1 base and J by 4 bases, leaving 5 bases between them. CDR1 and CDR2 from the germline V gene are MNHEY and SVGEGT. This CDR3 is built from 13 residues.

The rearrangement uses TRBV12-3 or TRBV12-4 and TRBJ1-5; 12 positions agree with TRBD1. The CDR3 covers 19 residues. V was pared by 5 bases and J by 1 base, with 12 bases of the junction left unmatched. The CDR3 nucleotides are TGTGCCAGCAGTCCCCGAGCCGGGACAGGGGGCTTGAGCAATCAGCCCCAGCATTTT. The encoded protein is CASSPRAGTGGLSNQPQHF.

About this clonotype: A clone one base away is much larger, so this may be a read error. J is TRBJ2-7 and V is TRBV7-2, with 7 bases matching TRBD2. The CDR3 length is 15 residues. Germline lookup yields CDR1 SGHTA and CDR2 FQGNSA. DNA for the CDR3: TGTGCCAGCAGCCCGAGGGACTATCCCCCTTACGAGCAGCACTTC. Translation gives CASSPRDYPPYEQHF.

This clonotype was observed at least ten times. The chain couples TRBV28 to TRBJ1-5, with a weak D call TRBD1 (5 bases). CDR1 MDHEN and CDR2 SYDVKM come from the germline V gene. The CDR3 extends over 16 amino acids. V lost 5 bases to trimming and J lost 2 bases, with 16 bases between them. CDR3 sequence reads: CASSLEGKLGNQPQHF. The CDR3, as DNA: TGTGCCAGCAGTCTCGAGGGGAAACTAGGCAATCAGCCCCAGCATTTT.

For this clonotype: A read error is likely, as this CDR3 ends without the conserved phenylalanine or tryptophan. V gene TRBV28 combines with J gene TRBJ2-1; TRBD2 matches at 10 bases. Germline CDR1 reads MDHEN; CDR2 reads SYDVKM. V gave up 5 bases and J gave up 4 bases; unmatched junction bases: 5. CDR3 size: 15 residues. For the CDR3, the DNA is TGTGCCAGCAGTAAGACTAGCGGGTATTACAATGAGCAGTTCTTG. It yields the protein CASSKTSGYYNEQFL.

This clonotype showed up many times. The chain employs TRBV10-2 and TRBJ1-2; tentative D call: TRBD1 (5 bases). Germline-derived CDR1 and CDR2 are WSHSY and SAAADI. The CDR3 loop spans 15 amino acids. Trimming left V 3 bases short and J 1 base short, with 12 bases between. The CDR3 loop is CASSDPTDLNYGYTF. The DNA of the CDR3 is TGCGCCAGCAGTGACCCGACAGACCTTAACTATGGCTACACCTTC.

The sample holds many counts of this clonotype. This rearrangement joins TRBV28 to TRBJ1-2; D is unresolved. V lost 11 bases to trimming and J lost 5 bases, with 15 bases between them. The CDR3 has 12 amino acids. From germline, CDR1 is MDHEN and CDR2 SYDVKM. The CDR3 spells CAGYIAPYGYTF. CDR3 sequence (DNA): TGTGCCGGCTACATCGCCCCTTATGGCTACACCTTC.

Of note for this clonotype: A read error may explain this, as a much larger clone is one base away. The V gene is TRBV28, the J gene TRBJ1-5; D might be TRBD1 (5 bases). The CDR3 extends over 14 amino acids. Germline V CDR1 and CDR2: MDHEN, SYDVKM. V lost 3 bases to trimming and J lost 10 bases, with 16 bases between them. The CDR3, as DNA: TGTGCCAGCAGTTTTTGGGGGGATGAACTCCCCCAGCATTTT. Protein sequence: CASSFWGDELPQHF.

In this sample, this clonotype turned up a few times. This rearrangement joins TRBV10-3 to TRBJ2-1, with 7 bases lining up with TRBD2. Trimming cost V 6 bases and J 8 bases; bases outside gene matches: 13. CDR1 is ENHRY and CDR2 is SYGVKD in the germline V gene. CDR3 length equals 15 residues. The CDR3 loop reads CAIRNPSGGYDEQFF. CDR3 coding DNA: TGTGCCATCAGGAATCCTAGCGGAGGTTACGATGAGCAGTTCTTC.

V and J are TRBV27 and TRBJ2-7; TRBD1 agrees at 9 bases. After removal of 5 bases from V and 5 bases from J, the junction contained 13 bases not matched to a gene. Germline values: CDR1 MNHEY, CDR2 SMNVEV (reference sequence). The CDR3 extends over 16 amino acids. The CDR3 reads CASSDFSGQGPNEQYF. CDR3 nucleotides: TGTGCCAGCAGTGACTTTTCGGGACAGGGTCCCAACGAGCAGTACTTC.

V is TRBV24-1 and J is TRBJ2-1; D gene uncertain. Looked up from germline, CDR1 is KGHDR and CDR2 is SFDVKD. The CDR3 loop spans 12 amino acids. The ends were cut back, 5 bases at V and 5 bases at J, with 6 bases in the middle. The DNA of the CDR3 is TGTGCCACCAGTGGATTAAACAATGAGCAGTTCTTC. It translates to CATSGLNNEQFF.

At least ten counts were recorded for this clonotype. The rearrangement joins TRBV12-3 or TRBV12-4 to TRBJ1-1; D not certain. CDR3 length: 14 amino acids. V gave up 4 bases and J gave up 2 bases, with 11 bases separating them. CDR3 sequence reads: CASSWAASNTEAFF. CDR3 nucleotides: TGTGCCAGCAGTTGGGCAGCCAGTAACACTGAAGCTTTCTTT.

In this sample, this clonotype turned up many times. This chain links TRBV28 with TRBJ1-1; D is uncertain. The V end lost 6 bases, the J end lost 5 bases, and 16 bases lay between the germline ends. Germline V gene data show CDR1 as MDHEN and CDR2 as SYDVKM. This CDR3 spans 14 amino acids. The CDR3 nucleotides are TGTGCCAGCAGGGGCCTGGTATTGGGTACTGAAGCTTTCTTT. Translated, it gives CASRGLVLGTEAFF. Using reference TRBV28 and TRBJ1-1 for the parts outside the CDR3, the full variable domain is DVKVTQSSRYLVKRTGEKVFLECVQDMDHENMFWYRQDPGLGLRLIYFSYDVKMKEKGDIPEGYSVSREKKERFSLILESASTNQTSMYLCASRGLVLGTEAFFGQGTRLTVV.

The rearrangement links TRBV9 to TRBJ2-3; D may correspond to TRBD1 or TRBD2 (5 bases each). V was trimmed by 6 bases and J by 4 bases, leaving 15 bases between them. This CDR3 spans 14 amino acids. In germline, CDR1 is SGDLS, CDR2 YYNGEE. CDR3 region: CASNGGVGPDTQYF. The DNA of the CDR3 is TGTGCCAGCAATGGGGGAGTGGGCCCAGATACGCAGTATTTT. Looking up the rest from reference TRBV9 and TRBJ2-3 gives the full variable domain: DSGVTQTPKHLITATGQRVTLRCSPRSGDLSVYWYQQSLDQGLQFLIQYYNGEERAKGNILERFSAQQFPDLHSELNLSSLELGDSALYFCASNGGVGPDTQYFGPGTRLTVL.

The chain couples TRBV9 to TRBJ2-5; 7 bases agree with TRBD1. In germline, CDR1 is SGDLS, CDR2 YYNGEE. V lost 4 bases to trimming and J lost 1 base; unmatched junction nucleotides: 10. The CDR3 consists of 16 residues. CDR3 region: CASSFREGAAQETQYF. Written as DNA, the CDR3 is TGTGCCAGCAGCTTCCGAGAGGGGGCAGCCCAAGAGACCCAGTACTTC.

The rearrangement joins TRBV7-2 to TRBJ2-2; 12 bases line up with TRBD1. CDR3 length: 18 amino acids. CDR1 is SGHTA and CDR2 is FQGNSA in the germline V gene. The ends lost 6 bases at V and 1 base at J; junction bases unmatched: 9. The CDR3 nucleotides are TGTGCCAGCAGAATAGGGACAGGGGGCGCGTGGAACACCGGGGAGCTGTTTTTT. Its translation: CASRIGTGGAWNTGELFF.

V usage is TRBV20-1 and J usage is TRBJ1-5; 8 bases map to TRBD1. The J segment lost 4 bases and the V segment lost 0 bases, leaving 5 bases of the junction unmatched. The CDR3 is made up of 15 amino acids. Germline V lookup: CDR1 DFQATT, CDR2 SNEGSKA (reference sequence). The CDR3 spells CSARESGGANQPQHF. DNA for the CDR3: TGCAGTGCTAGAGAGTCAGGGGGCGCGAATCAGCCCCAGCATTTT.